Listed below are T cell receptor beta chains from one sample, sequenced in a study of T cell responses to AZD1222 COVID-19 vaccine. Sequenced by immunoSEQ multiplex PCR; TCRdb stores in-frame clones only, minus some. The repertoire has about 130,000 clones, about 94% of them found once; the top ten carry 0.91%. This specimen consisted of peripheral blood, obtained on day 0 of AZD1222 vaccination. The source of these receptors is an adult in good health. The CDR3 runs from the conserved cysteine through the conserved F or W. D genes are given only for firm matches. The size of a clone is reported for some rows only, either as once, few or many, or as a class for expanded clones.

J,V,D,size,DNA,CDR3
TRBJ2-5,TRBV3-1/TRBV3-2,NA,NA,TGTGCCAGCAGCCTTATGAGGGGGGCTTTACATACGGAGACCCAGTACTTC,CASSLMRGALHTETQYF
TRBJ2-7,TRBV5-6,NA,NA,TGTGCCAGCAGCTTTGGAGGGGTCGAGCAGTACTTC,CASSFGGVEQYF
TRBJ1-1,TRBV6-5,NA,once,TGTGCCAGCAGCTACGTAATGGGGAACACTGAAGCTTTCTTT,CASSYVMGNTEAFF
TRBJ1-4,TRBV5-5,NA,NA,TGTGCCAGCAGCCGGGCCCGGGGGGAAAAACTGTTTTTT,CASSRARGEKLFF
TRBJ1-3,TRBV7-9,TRBD1,NA,TGTGCCAGCAGCCCTAGACAGGGTGGAAACACCATATATTTT,CASSPRQGGNTIYF
TRBJ2-2,TRBV4-1,TRBD1,NA,TGCGCCAGCAGCCAATCCTTTCGAGAGCCCACAGGGGGTTCTGGGGAGCTGTTTTTT,CASSQSFREPTGGSGELFF
TRBJ2-1,TRBV27,NA,once,TGTGCCAGCAATCACGCCTATACGGACAATGAGCAGTTCTTC,CASNHAYTDNEQFF
TRBJ1-1,TRBV19,TRBD1,NA,TGTGCCAGCCGGGACAGGAAGATGAACACTGAAGCTTTCTTT,CASRDRKMNTEAFF
TRBJ2-5,TRBV2,TRBD2,NA,TGTGCCAGCAGGCCGACCTGGGAGGGTCAGACCCAGTACTTC,CASRPTWEGQTQYF
TRBJ2-1,TRBV7-8,NA,NA,TGTGCCAGCAGCCCCGGTTACTCCTACAATGAGCAGTTCTTC,CASSPGYSYNEQFF
TRBJ1-2,TRBV5-4,NA,once,TGTGCCAGCAGCATCGGGACCAATGGCTACACCTTC,CASSIGTNGYTF
TRBJ1-5,TRBV15,NA,NA,TGTGCCCTCCGGAAAAACAGGATTTATAGCAATCAGCCCCAGCATTTT,CALRKNRIYSNQPQHF
TRBJ2-7,TRBV2,TRBD1,NA,TGTGCCAGCAGTGGGACAGGGTACGAGCAGTACTTC,CASSGTGYEQYF
TRBJ2-7,TRBV6-5,NA,NA,TGTGCCAGCAGCCGGGACACAACCTACGAGCAGTACTTC,CASSRDTTYEQYF
TRBJ1-3,TRBV5-1,NA,NA,TGCGCCAGCAGCTTTGACGTCGGAAACACCATATATTTT,CASSFDVGNTIYF
TRBJ2-7,TRBV2,NA,NA,TGTGCCATTAAGACGGGACGCATAGTCTACGAGCAGTACTTC,CAIKTGRIVYEQYF
TRBJ2-7,TRBV18,NA,NA,TGTGCCAGCTCACCATGGGGGACCTCCGCCGAGCAGTACTTC,CASSPWGTSAEQYF
TRBJ1-2,TRBV7-2,TRBD1,NA,TGTGCCAGCAGCTTACAGGGACAGCACTATGGCTACACCTTC,CASSLQGQHYGYTF
TRBJ1-1,TRBV4-1,NA,NA,TGCGCCAGCATAGGAGAACGGGACACTGAAGCTTTCTTT,CASIGERDTEAFF